This T cell receptor (beta chain) was sequenced in a study of Graves' ophthalmopathy and Graves' hyperthyroidism. Amplified material comprised TCR beta CDR3 regions derived from RNA transcripts. Second-round multiplex PCR came after a first-round RT-PCR that employed HTBI primers. TCRdb re-called the multiplex PCR reads through MiXCR, storing one row per CDR3 protein. Altogether around 470,000 distinct CDR3 sequences are present, under 15% being singletons, with the ten largest covering over 8%. This clonotype came up a few times. The junction and the germline gene differ at one end; a read error may be behind it. The CDR3 covers 15 residues. The germline V gene has CDR1 MNHEY and CDR2 SMNVEV (reference sequence).

The TCR comes from a woman in her twenties or thirties with Graves' ophthalmopathy. The chain has TRBV27 and TRBJ2-1; 8 bases map to TRBD2. What was sequenced was blood. The CDR3 DNA reads as TGTGCCAGCAGTTCAACTGGCGGGGGGTACAATGAGAAGTTCTTC. Translated: CASSSTGGGYNEKFF.